What follows is one T cell receptor (beta chain) and its context. Its target antigen remains unknown. At one of its ends the junction is not consistent with the germline gene, which may arise from a read error. The CDR3 regions of human TCRbeta chains were analyzed by immunosequencing. From the authors' description of their analysis: TCRs in the repertoires were compared against a reference library of SARS-CoV-2-specific TCRs that had been generated with the MIRA antigen-specificity platform. Breadth was defined as the fraction of unique TCRs that were SARS-CoV-2-associated, and depth was defined as the fraction of total T cells that were SARS-CoV-2-associated. Using the MIRA data, every spike-specific TCR was mapped to the spike region that the TCR reacted to and assigned to either a CD4 or a CD8 class. Log10-transformed breadth and depth values were compared by one-way ANOVA with Sidak's multiple comparisons tests. TCRdb limited this immuneACCESS table to in-frame rearrangements with V and J called. A share of clones is missing; checked studies link under half to unresolved V genes, and the rest is unexplained. V, J and clone size derive from that table, while D and trimming were established from the DNA sequence. The sample includes 80,000 to 100,000 clones, with nearly 90% observed a single time. The ten largest clones take up roughly 6% of the sample.

The time point label corresponds to: baseline before first vaccination. The vaccinee samples were drawn from two UK trials, COV001 and COV002, one of which was a single-blind randomized controlled phase 2/3 trial testing AZD1222 (ChAdOx1 nCoV-19) in healthy adults. For TCRbeta chain sequencing, PBMC samples from trial participants were taken at day 0 and at day 28 after the second dose. The CDR3 runs 12 residues from the cysteine to the phenylalanine. Left in the record is the CDR3 DNA by itself, 36 bases read in frame from the first base. For CDR1 and CDR2, the germline V gene (reference sequence) lists GTSNPN and SVGIG. This entry belongs to a study of T cell responses to AZD1222 COVID-19 vaccine (dated by TCRdb to the early 2020s). A note on the overall study: AZD1222 recipients with second doses at about 4 weeks or about 12 weeks were pooled, because spike-specific TCR depth and breadth did not differ between schedules. TCR sequencing was performed for about 240 trial participants, of whom approximately 200 were given two doses of AZD1222 and around 25 were given two doses of MenACWY control vaccine. Trial participants were enrolled into age subgroups of 18-55, 56-69 and 70-plus years, which contained about 160, 30 and 59 TCR-sequenced participants, respectively. The paper as a whole reports these results and caveats: Reportedly, almost half of the unique spike-specific TCRs recognized epitopes lying outside the regions that are mutated in the B.1.351 and B.1.1.7 variants. Only five or six AZD1222 recipients were SARS-CoV-2 seropositive at baseline, limiting conclusions about previously exposed vaccinees. In the small 56-69-year group, the increase in depth fell short of significance, most likely because of low power. CD4 TCRs associated with the vaccine covered the entire spike protein, and the dominant responses were in regions 160-218 and 743-854. Participants were mostly white British and included more females than males, and it was suggested by the authors that clonal diversity may have been underestimated. Because no samples from the day 14 peak response were available, repertoires could be characterized only after the peak T cell response. Spike-specific TCR breadth and depth rose significantly after two AZD1222 doses compared with day 0 and with MenACWY recipients.

The specimen comprised peripheral blood, sampled on day 0 of AZD1222 vaccination. The source of this sequence is an adult in good health. This chain joins TRBV30 to TRBJ1-3; a tentative D match to TRBD1 spans 5 bases. The CDR3 protein: CGHGGSGNTIYF. The DNA is TGCGGCCACGGGGGGTCTGGAAACACCATATATTTT.